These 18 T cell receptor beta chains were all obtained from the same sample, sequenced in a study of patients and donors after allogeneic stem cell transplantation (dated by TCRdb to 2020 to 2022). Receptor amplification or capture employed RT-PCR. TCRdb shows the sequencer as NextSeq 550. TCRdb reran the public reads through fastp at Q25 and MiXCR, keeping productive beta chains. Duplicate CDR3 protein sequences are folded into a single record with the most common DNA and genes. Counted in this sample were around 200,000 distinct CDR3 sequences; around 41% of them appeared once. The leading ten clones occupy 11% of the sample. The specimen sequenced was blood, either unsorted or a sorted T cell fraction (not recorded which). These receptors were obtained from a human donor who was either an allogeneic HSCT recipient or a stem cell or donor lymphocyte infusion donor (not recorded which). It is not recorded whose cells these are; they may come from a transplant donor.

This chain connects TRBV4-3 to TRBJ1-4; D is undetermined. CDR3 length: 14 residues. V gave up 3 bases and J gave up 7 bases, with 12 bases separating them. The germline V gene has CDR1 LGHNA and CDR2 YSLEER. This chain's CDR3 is CASSQRRWGEKLFF. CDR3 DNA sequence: TGCGCCAGCAGCCAGAGAAGGTGGGGTGAAAAACTGTTTTTT.

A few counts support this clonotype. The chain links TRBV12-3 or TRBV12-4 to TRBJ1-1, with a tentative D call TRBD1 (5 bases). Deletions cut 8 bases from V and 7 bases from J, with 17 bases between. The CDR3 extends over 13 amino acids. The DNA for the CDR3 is TGTGCCAGCTGCCGGGACGTTTACCTTGAAGCTTTCTTT. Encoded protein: CASCRDVYLEAFF.

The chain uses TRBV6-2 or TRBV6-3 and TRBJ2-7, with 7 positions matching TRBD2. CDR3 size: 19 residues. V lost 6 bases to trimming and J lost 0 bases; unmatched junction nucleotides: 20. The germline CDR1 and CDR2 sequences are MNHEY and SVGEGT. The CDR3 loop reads CASSRSRLALTPISYEQYF. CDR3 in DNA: TGTGCCAGCAGCCGCAGCCGACTAGCCTTGACTCCAATCTCCTACGAGCAGTACTTC.

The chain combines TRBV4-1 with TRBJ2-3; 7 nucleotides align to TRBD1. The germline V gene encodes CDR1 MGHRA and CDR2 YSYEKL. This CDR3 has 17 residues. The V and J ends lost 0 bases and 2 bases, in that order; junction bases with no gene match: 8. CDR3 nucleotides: TGCGCCAGCAGCCAAGAATTCGGGACAGTCAACACAGATACGCAGTATTTT. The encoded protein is CASSQEFGTVNTDTQYF.

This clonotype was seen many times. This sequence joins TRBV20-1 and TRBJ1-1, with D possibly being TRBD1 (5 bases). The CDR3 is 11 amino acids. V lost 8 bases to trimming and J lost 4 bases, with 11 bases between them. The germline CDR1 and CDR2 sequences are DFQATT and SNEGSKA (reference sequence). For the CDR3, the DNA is TGCAGTCGTGGGGCAGGCACTGAAGCTTTCTTT. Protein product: CSRGAGTEAFF.

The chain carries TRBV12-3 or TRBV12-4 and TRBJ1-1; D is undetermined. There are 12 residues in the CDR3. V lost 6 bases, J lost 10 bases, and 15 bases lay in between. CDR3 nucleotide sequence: TGTGCCAGCAGGGTGACTCTCCTCCGAGCTTTCTTT. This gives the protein CASRVTLLRAFF.

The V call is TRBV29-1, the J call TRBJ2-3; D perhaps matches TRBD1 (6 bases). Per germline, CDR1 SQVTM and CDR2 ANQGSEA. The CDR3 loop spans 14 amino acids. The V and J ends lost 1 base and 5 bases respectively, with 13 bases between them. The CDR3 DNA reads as TGCAGCGTTGAAGTGAACAGGGCCGTAGATACGCAGTATTTT. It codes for CSVEVNRAVDTQYF.

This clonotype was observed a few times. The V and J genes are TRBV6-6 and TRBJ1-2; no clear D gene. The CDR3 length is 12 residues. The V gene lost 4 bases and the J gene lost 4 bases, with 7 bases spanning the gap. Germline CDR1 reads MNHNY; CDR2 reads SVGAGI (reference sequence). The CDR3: CASSSQLYGYTF. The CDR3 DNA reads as TGTGCCAGCAGTTCCCAACTCTATGGCTACACCTTC.

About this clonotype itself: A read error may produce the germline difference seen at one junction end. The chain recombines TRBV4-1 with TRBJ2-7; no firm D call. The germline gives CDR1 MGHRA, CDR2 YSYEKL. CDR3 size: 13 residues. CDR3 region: CASSQDVRYEQNF. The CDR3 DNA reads TGCGCCAGCAGCCAAGACGTGCGCTACGAGCAGAACTTC.

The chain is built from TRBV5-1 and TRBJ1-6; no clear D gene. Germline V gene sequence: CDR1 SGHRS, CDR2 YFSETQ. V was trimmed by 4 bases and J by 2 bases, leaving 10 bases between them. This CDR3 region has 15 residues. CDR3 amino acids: CASSRMDPYNSPLHF. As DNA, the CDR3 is TGCGCCAGCAGCCGAATGGACCCCTATAATTCACCCCTCCACTTT.

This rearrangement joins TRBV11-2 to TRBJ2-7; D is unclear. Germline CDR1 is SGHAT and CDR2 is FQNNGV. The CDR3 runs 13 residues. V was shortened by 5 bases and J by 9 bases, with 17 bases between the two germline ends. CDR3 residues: CASSPAEMRGQYF. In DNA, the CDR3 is TGTGCCAGCAGCCCTGCTGAAATGCGAGGGCAGTACTTC.

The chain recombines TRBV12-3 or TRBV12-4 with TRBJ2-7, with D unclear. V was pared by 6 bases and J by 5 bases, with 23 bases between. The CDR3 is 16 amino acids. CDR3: CASSTILGVGYNEQYF. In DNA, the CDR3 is TGTGCCAGCAGCACTATCCTCGGTGTAGGATACAACGAGCAGTACTTC.

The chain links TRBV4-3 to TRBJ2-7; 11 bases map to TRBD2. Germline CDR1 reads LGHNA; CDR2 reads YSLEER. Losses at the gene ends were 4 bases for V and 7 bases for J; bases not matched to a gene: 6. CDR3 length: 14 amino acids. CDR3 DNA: TGCGCCAGCAGCCTTCTAGCGGGGGGAAGGGAGCAGTACTTC. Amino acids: CASSLLAGGREQYF.

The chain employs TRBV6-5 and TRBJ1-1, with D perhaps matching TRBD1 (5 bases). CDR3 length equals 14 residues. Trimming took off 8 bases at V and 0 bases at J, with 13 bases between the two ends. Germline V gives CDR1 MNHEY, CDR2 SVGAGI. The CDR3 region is CASGSEGLNTEAFF. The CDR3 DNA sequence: TGTGCCAGCGGCTCGGAGGGACTGAACACTGAAGCTTTCTTT.

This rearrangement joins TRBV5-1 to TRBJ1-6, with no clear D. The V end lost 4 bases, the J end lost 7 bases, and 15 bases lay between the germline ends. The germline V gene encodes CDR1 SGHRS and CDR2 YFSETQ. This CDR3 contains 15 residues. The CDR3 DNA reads TGCGCCAGCAGCCCGGACGGAATGGGCAATTCACCCCTCCACTTT. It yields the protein CASSPDGMGNSPLHF.

The CDR3 sequence is CASSIIQGYEQYF. The CDR3 DNA reads TGTGCCAGCAGCATAATACAGGGATACGAGCAGTACTTC. The rearrangement uses TRBV27 and TRBJ2-7, with D perhaps TRBD1 (6 bases). The germline V gene has CDR1 MNHEY and CDR2 SMNVEV (reference sequence). V was shortened by 6 bases and J by 4 bases, with 13 bases between the two germline ends. The CDR3 is made up of 13 amino acids.

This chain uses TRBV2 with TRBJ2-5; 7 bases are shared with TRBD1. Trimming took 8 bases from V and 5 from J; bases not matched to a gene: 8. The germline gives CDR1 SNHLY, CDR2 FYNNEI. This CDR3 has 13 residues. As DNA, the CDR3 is TGTGCCAGCGACAGGGTATTTCTGGAGACCCAGTACTTC. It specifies CASDRVFLETQYF. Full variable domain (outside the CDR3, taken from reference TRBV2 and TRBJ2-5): EPEVTQTPSHQVTQMGQEVILRCVPISNHLYFYWYRQILGQKVEFLVSFYNNEISEKSEIFDDQFSVERPDGSNFTLKIRSTKLEDSAMYFCASDRVFLETQYFGPGTRLLVL.

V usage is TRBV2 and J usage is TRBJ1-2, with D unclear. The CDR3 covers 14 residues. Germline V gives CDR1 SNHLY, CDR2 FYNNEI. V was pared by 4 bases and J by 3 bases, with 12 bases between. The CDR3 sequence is CASSVDGTDYGYTF. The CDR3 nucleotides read TGTGCCAGCAGTGTTGACGGAACCGACTATGGCTACACCTTC.